The rows below give T cell receptor beta chains drawn from one sample of a study of CD8 T cells in ankylosing spondylitis. One entry per CDR3 protein results from TCRdb running MiXCR on the 5' RACE reads. Here the sample spans about 42,000 distinct CDR3 sequences, 3.5% to 4% being singletons. The specimen was blood, either unsorted or a sorted T cell fraction (not recorded which). The receptors derive from a female donor with ankylosing spondylitis or in good health (not recorded which). The conserved cysteine and the conserved F or W are not part of the CDR3 here. A D gene is named only where the DNA matches it firmly.

d_call: TRBD1
v_call: TRBV9
cdr3_length: 14
cdr3_aa: ASSSQGTGVNYGYT

d_call: NA
v_call: TRBV9
cdr3_length: 14
cdr3_aa: ASSEFVGQGFYEQY

d_call: TRBD1
v_call: TRBV9
cdr3_length: 14
cdr3_aa: ASSPTVQGGNRELF

d_call: NA
v_call: TRBV9
cdr3_length: 13
cdr3_aa: ASSVGQLVYNEQF

d_call: NA
v_call: TRBV9
cdr3_length: 15
cdr3_aa: ASSEAPGGGLGNTIY

d_call: NA
v_call: TRBV9
cdr3_length: 11
cdr3_aa: ASSGLPDTEAF

d_call: NA
v_call: TRBV9
cdr3_length: 14
cdr3_aa: ASSVGQALSYNEQF

d_call: TRBD1
v_call: TRBV9
cdr3_length: 12
cdr3_aa: ASSMGQIQETQY

d_call: NA
v_call: TRBV9
cdr3_length: 12
cdr3_aa: ASSVGGQLYEQY

d_call: NA
v_call: TRBV9
cdr3_length: 13
cdr3_aa: ASSLSGTAGEKLF

d_call: NA
v_call: TRBV9
cdr3_length: 10
cdr3_aa: ASSVNEETQY

d_call: NA
v_call: TRBV9
cdr3_length: 13
cdr3_aa: ASSVGPGAITEAF

d_call: TRBD2
v_call: TRBV9
cdr3_length: 13
cdr3_aa: ASSFAAGGGPEQF

d_call: TRBD1
v_call: TRBV9
cdr3_length: 12
cdr3_aa: ASSAGTGNYGYT

d_call: NA
v_call: TRBV9
cdr3_length: 12
cdr3_aa: ASSVGPQQETQY

d_call: TRBD1
v_call: TRBV9
cdr3_length: 13
cdr3_aa: ASSSGTGIHYGYT

d_call: TRBD1
v_call: TRBV9
cdr3_length: 13
cdr3_aa: ASSGGQGTYNEQF

d_call: TRBD1
v_call: TRBV9
cdr3_length: 15
cdr3_aa: ASSPGQGGSGANVLT

d_call: NA
v_call: TRBV9
cdr3_length: 17
cdr3_aa: ASSSSLGAFSPNTGELF

d_call: TRBD1
v_call: TRBV9
cdr3_length: 13
cdr3_aa: ASSGATGGNSPLH

d_call: NA
v_call: TRBV9
cdr3_length: 13
cdr3_aa: ASSPGRVNTGELF

d_call: NA
v_call: TRBV9
cdr3_length: 13
cdr3_aa: ASSVVAGTTGELF

d_call: TRBD1
v_call: TRBV9
cdr3_length: 13
cdr3_aa: ASKVEDRGSTEAF

d_call: NA
v_call: TRBV9
cdr3_length: 15
cdr3_aa: ASSVAGSTGLGETQY

d_call: NA
v_call: TRBV9
cdr3_length: 13
cdr3_aa: ASSSRDANTGELF

d_call: NA
v_call: TRBV9
cdr3_length: 14
cdr3_aa: ASSPDPGVVNTEAF

d_call: NA
v_call: TRBV9
cdr3_length: 12
cdr3_aa: ASSSRPGVYEQY

d_call: NA
v_call: TRBV9
cdr3_length: 14
cdr3_aa: ASSVELRGDTGELF

d_call: TRBD1
v_call: TRBV9
cdr3_length: 12
cdr3_aa: ASSGIQGGYGYT

d_call: TRBD1
v_call: TRBV9
cdr3_length: 13
cdr3_aa: ASSVDRGHWNEQF

d_call: NA
v_call: TRBV9
cdr3_length: 11
cdr3_aa: ASSPPDRDEQF

d_call: TRBD2
v_call: TRBV9
cdr3_length: 12
cdr3_aa: ASSVAVASGEQF

d_call: NA
v_call: TRBV9
cdr3_length: 15
cdr3_aa: ASSVGIFTARDTEAF

d_call: NA
v_call: TRBV9
cdr3_length: 10
cdr3_aa: ASRRGDYGYT

d_call: TRBD2
v_call: TRBV9
cdr3_length: 13
cdr3_aa: ASSVPAGGVETQY

d_call: NA
v_call: TRBV9
cdr3_length: 13
cdr3_aa: ASSVGFTSMPEQY

d_call: NA
v_call: TRBV9
cdr3_length: 17
cdr3_aa: ASSVALILQGSGANVLT

d_call: NA
v_call: TRBV9
cdr3_length: 10
cdr3_aa: ASSVGNSAQY

d_call: TRBD2
v_call: TRBV9
cdr3_length: 13
cdr3_aa: ASSVAASGKNIQY

d_call: TRBD1
v_call: TRBV9
cdr3_length: 12
cdr3_aa: ASSGDRARDTQY

d_call: NA
v_call: TRBV9
cdr3_length: 12
cdr3_aa: ASSSRPGSYEQY

d_call: NA
v_call: TRBV9
cdr3_length: 14
cdr3_aa: ASSADPRGSGNTIY

d_call: TRBD2
v_call: TRBV9
cdr3_length: 16
cdr3_aa: ASSIIAGGGSNTGELF

d_call: TRBD1
v_call: TRBV9
cdr3_length: 12
cdr3_aa: ASSLITGAEGYT

d_call: NA
v_call: TRBV9
cdr3_length: 12
cdr3_aa: ASSARQTNTEAF

d_call: NA
v_call: TRBV9
cdr3_length: 15
cdr3_aa: ASSVGQADRTYGELF

d_call: NA
v_call: TRBV9
cdr3_length: 11
cdr3_aa: ASSVDSSGEAF

d_call: TRBD1
v_call: TRBV9
cdr3_length: 16
cdr3_aa: ASSALGQGVTGANVLT

d_call: NA
v_call: TRBV9
cdr3_length: 13
cdr3_aa: ASSVAWGHTGELF

d_call: TRBD2
v_call: TRBV9
cdr3_length: 13
cdr3_aa: ASSPTSGSYNEQF

d_call: NA
v_call: TRBV9
cdr3_length: 13
cdr3_aa: ASSALLSGANVLT

d_call: TRBD2
v_call: TRBV9
cdr3_length: 12
cdr3_aa: ASASGSAQETQY

d_call: NA
v_call: TRBV9
cdr3_length: 13
cdr3_aa: ASSPTGIANYGYT

d_call: TRBD2
v_call: TRBV9
cdr3_length: 14
cdr3_aa: ASSATSVRGTDTQY

d_call: NA
v_call: TRBV9
cdr3_length: 15
cdr3_aa: ASSVRAGALNTGELF